Each of the 4 T cell receptor beta chains below was sequenced from the same sample in a study of regulatory T cells in long-lasting Graves disease. The time point was: persistent/refractory GD, antithyroid drugs over 5 years with positive TRAb. Preparation of the TCR library used RNA extracted from PBMCs. TCR beta libraries were built with iRepertoire HTBI primers and Arm-PCR of CDR3 regions. TCRdb processed the multiplex PCR reads anew with MiXCR; each CDR3 protein has one entry. This repertoire shows 300,000 to 350,000 distinct CDR3 sequences, about 19% found once; its top ten account for approximately 31%. The material was peripheral blood mononuclear cells (PBMCs), obtained when the disease was refractory, from a patient treated with antithyroid drugs. Every receptor here comes from a female donor with Graves disease.

The rearrangement uses TRBV30 and TRBJ2-1; D is possibly TRBD1 (5 bases). CDR3 length: 15 amino acids. Germline V CDR1 and CDR2: GTSNPN, SVGIG (reference sequence). The V and J ends lost 0 bases and 0 bases respectively, with 9 bases between them. The CDR3 DNA reads TGTGCCTGGAGTGTTAGGGGATACTCCTACAATGAGCAGTTCTTC. Translated: CAWSVRGYSYNEQFF.

The chain uses TRBV7-3 and TRBJ2-1; 7 nucleotides agree with TRBD2. Germline CDR1 reads SGHTA; CDR2 reads FQGTGA. The V and J ends lost 4 bases and 3 bases, in that order; junction bases with no gene match: 12. The CDR3 runs to 17 residues. The CDR3: CASSSTNGLDNYNEQFF. The CDR3, as DNA: TGTGCCAGCAGCTCAACTAACGGACTAGATAACTACAATGAGCAGTTCTTC.

This clonotype was seen many times. The chain couples TRBV6-2 or TRBV6-3 to TRBJ2-2; 7 bases are a match to TRBD2. The germline gives CDR1 MNHEY, CDR2 SVGEGT. The CDR3 totals 14 residues. Trimming at V came to 6 bases and at J to 6 bases, leaving 7 bases not matched to a gene. CDR3 sequence: CASRPQGGAGELFF. The DNA of the CDR3 is TGTGCCAGCAGGCCTCAGGGAGGGGCCGGGGAGCTGTTTTTT.

In this sample, this clonotype turned up many times. The rearrangement joins TRBV11-2 to TRBJ2-5; tentatively, D is TRBD1 (6 bases). The CDR3 loop spans 14 amino acids. The V gene lost 5 bases and the J gene lost 6 bases, with 16 bases spanning the gap. Per germline, CDR1 SGHAT and CDR2 FQNNGV. The CDR3 sequence: CASSPSQGIQTQYF. DNA of the CDR3: TGTGCCAGCAGCCCCTCACAGGGTATTCAGACCCAGTACTTC.